Presented here are 18 T cell receptor beta chains from one specimen sequenced in a study of T cell repertoires in cytomegalovirus infection. No antigens are known for them. TCRdb called the reads again in MiXCR, with one record for every CDR3 protein. This table has over 100,000 distinct CDR3 sequences, approximately 28% appearing once. Sequencing used CD8+ T cells from cultured PBMCs, obtained from culture after CMV antigen stimulation. These receptor sequences come from a human donor in good health (CMV status not recorded). Some clones in this sample may be carry-over from other donors' samples.

This clonotype has ten or more counts. The chain employs TRBV4-1 and TRBJ2-7, with TRBD1 matching over 8 bases. Germline V lookup: CDR1 MGHRA, CDR2 YSYEKL. This CDR3 region has 15 residues. The V and J ends lost 5 bases and 1 base, in that order; junction bases with no gene match: 7. The CDR3 DNA is TGCGCCAGCAGCTACTCCGGGACAGGATCCTACGAGCAGTACTTC. Translating it yields CASSYSGTGSYEQYF.

This clonotype appeared many times. The rearrangement uses TRBV2 and TRBJ2-7, with 9 bases identical to TRBD1. V gave up 3 bases and J gave up 2 bases; unmatched junction bases: 2. The CDR3 is 14 amino acids. Per germline, CDR1 SNHLY and CDR2 FYNNEI. CDR3 amino acids: CASSDGTGTYEQYF. The CDR3 region has the DNA TGTGCCAGCAGTGATGGGACAGGGACCTACGAGCAGTACTTC.

The chain links TRBV7-8 to TRBJ1-1, with D maybe TRBD1 (5 bases). The CDR3 covers 16 residues. Trimming pared 5 bases from V and 1 base from J, leaving 17 bases between. Germline values: CDR1 SGHVS, CDR2 FQNEAQ. CDR3 DNA sequence: TGTGCCAGCAGCGACGAGGGGTGGGTACGGAACACTGAAGCTTTCTTT. This translates into CASSDEGWVRNTEAFF.

The rearrangement joins TRBV7-6 to TRBJ1-4, with a tentative D call TRBD1 (5 bases). Between the trimmed V and J ends, which lost 0 bases and 7 bases, there was a span of 12 bases. Germline CDR1 reads SGHVS; CDR2 reads FNYEAQ. The CDR3 has 15 residues. The CDR3 protein is CASSLATERGEKLFF. CDR3 nucleotide sequence: TGTGCCAGCAGCTTAGCAACCGAAAGGGGTGAAAAACTGTTTTTT.

Note on this clonotype: One base away lies a much larger clone, so this may be a sequencing read error. V is TRBV2 and J is TRBJ1-2, with D possibly matching TRBD1 (5 bases). CDR1 is SNHLY and CDR2 is FYNNEI in the germline V gene. This CDR3 has 14 amino acids. V lost 5 bases to trimming and J lost 10 bases, with 20 bases between them. CDR3 sequence reads: CASSPIRGNYDYTF. Written as DNA, the CDR3 is TGTGCCAGCAGTCCTATCCGGGGGAATTACGACTACACCTTC.

This chain uses TRBV6-5 with TRBJ2-5; unclear D gene. CDR1 MNHEY and CDR2 SVGAGI come from the germline V gene. CDR3 length: 13 residues. The V gene lost 4 bases and the J gene lost 5 bases, with 11 bases spanning the gap. CDR3: CASSLDSTETQYF. CDR3 nucleotides: TGTGCCAGCAGTTTAGACTCGACGGAGACCCAGTACTTC.

Note on this clonotype: One end of the junction is discordant with germline, which a read error may explain. The chain recombines TRBV19 with TRBJ2-1, with TRBD2 matching over 8 bases. There are 15 residues in the CDR3. Germline V gene data show CDR1 as LNHDA and CDR2 as SQIVND (reference sequence). The CDR3 sequence: CASSISGGPYSEQFF. CDR3 in DNA: TGTGCCAGTAGTATAAGCGGGGGCCCCTACAGTGAGCAGTTCTTC.

This clonotype has at least ten counts. CDR3 protein: CASSLLAGQETQYF. CDR3 nucleotides: TGTGCCAGCAGCTTACTAGCGGGCCAAGAGACCCAGTACTTC. The chain joins TRBV7-8 to TRBJ2-5, with 8 bases matching TRBD2. The CDR3 loop spans 14 amino acids. J gave up 1 base and V 2 bases, and 0 bases lay outside the gene matches. Germline CDR1 and CDR2: SGHVS and FQNEAQ. The whole variable domain, remainder taken from reference TRBV7-8 and TRBJ2-5, is GAGVSQSPRYKVAKRGQDVALRCDPISGHVSLFWYQQALGQGPEFLTYFQNEAQLDKSGLPSDRFFAERPEGSVSTLKIQRTQQEDSAVYLCASSLLAGQETQYFGPGTRLLVL.

This clonotype was seen many times. The rearrangement joins TRBV7-7 to TRBJ2-3; D is uncertain. V shed 5 bases and J shed 0 bases, with 12 bases lying between them. This CDR3 comprises 15 residues. Germline V CDR1 and CDR2: SSHAT, FNYEAQ (reference sequence). The CDR3: CASSEDGSSTDTQYF. CDR3 DNA: TGTGCCAGCAGCGAAGACGGATCTAGCACAGATACGCAGTATTTT. The full variable domain, its missing parts supplied by reference TRBV7-7 and TRBJ2-3, is GAGVSQSPRYKVTKRGQDVTLRCDPISSHATLYWYQQALGQGPEFLTYFNYEAQPDKSGLPSDRFSAERPEGSISTLTIQRTEQRDSAMYRCASSEDGSSTDTQYFGPGTRLTVL.

The sample holds a few counts of this clonotype. The rearrangement links TRBV4-1 to TRBJ2-2; TRBD2 matches 12 bases. Germline V gives CDR1 MGHRA, CDR2 YSYEKL. CDR3 length equals 16 residues. The J segment lost 7 bases and the V segment lost 1 base, leaving 4 bases of the junction unmatched. The CDR3 loop reads CASSQASGGAGGELFF. CDR3 nucleotides: TGCGCCAGCAGCCAAGCTAGCGGGGGGGCTGGCGGGGAGCTGTTTTTT.

This chain joins TRBV2 and TRBJ2-7; D is undetermined. From germline, CDR1 is SNHLY and CDR2 FYNNEI. The CDR3 has 10 amino acids. V lost 2 bases, J lost 5 bases, and 1 base lay in between. The CDR3 region has the DNA TGTGCCAGCAGTGAAAACGAGCAGTACTTC. This codes for CASSENEQYF.

This clonotype was detected ten times or more. The chain carries TRBV27 and TRBJ2-5, with TRBD2 as a possible D gene (6 bases). Germline-derived CDR1 and CDR2 are MNHEY and SMNVEV (reference sequence). V dropped 7 bases and J dropped 4 bases, with 19 bases sitting between them. This CDR3 is built from 15 residues. The CDR3 is CASTLSGAGTETQYF. Written as DNA, the CDR3 is TGTGCCAGCACCCTATCGGGAGCAGGGACAGAGACCCAGTACTTC.

This clonotype occurred many times. The chain joins TRBV2 to TRBJ2-2, with 8 bases fitting TRBD1. The CDR3 contains 15 residues. Trimming removed 8 bases from V and 2 bases from J; junction bases left unmatched: 7. Germline CDR1 reads SNHLY; CDR2 reads FYNNEI. The CDR3 DNA is TGTGCCAGCGGAGACAGGGGCTTTAACACCGGGGAGCTGTTTTTT. Translating gives CASGDRGFNTGELFF.

This clonotype was observed at least ten times. The chain couples TRBV5-6 to TRBJ2-7; 9 bases match TRBD1. V shed 2 bases, J shed 9 bases, and the junction held 18 bases outside the gene matches. Germline-derived CDR1 and CDR2 are SGHDT and YYEEEE. The CDR3 is 17 amino acids. This CDR3 is CASSLGWGTGPKGGQYF. The CDR3 region has the DNA TGTGCCAGCAGCTTAGGATGGGGGACAGGGCCCAAGGGTGGGCAGTACTTC.

Ten or more counts support this clonotype. The V and J genes are TRBV7-9 and TRBJ1-6; D uncertain. The CDR3 has 12 amino acids. V lost 7 bases to trimming and J lost 7 bases, with 8 bases between them. From germline, CDR1 is SEHNR and CDR2 FQNEAQ (reference sequence). The CDR3 DNA reads TGTGCCAGCACCGGATGGAATTCACCCCTCCACTTT. Its protein is CASTGWNSPLHF.

The table lists this clonotype with a few counts. The genes are TRBV12-3 or TRBV12-4 and TRBJ2-7; weak D call: TRBD2 (7 bases). V was cut by 4 bases and J by 3 bases, with 10 bases left in between. The CDR3 extends over 13 amino acids. The CDR3 spells CASSSGGRYEQYF. The CDR3 DNA reads as TGTGCCAGCAGTTCCGGGGGGCGCTACGAGCAGTACTTC.

There are a few counts of this clonotype. The gene calls are TRBV6-1 and TRBJ2-1, with D possibly being TRBD1 (5 bases). Germline CDR1 and CDR2: MNHNS and SASEGT. V was cut by 3 bases and J by 4 bases, with 13 bases left in between. The CDR3 has 15 residues. The CDR3, as DNA: TGTGCCAGCAGTGATTACAGGCGTCCTTACAATGAGCAGTTCTTC. Translated: CASSDYRRPYNEQFF.

This clonotype occurred a few times. The J gene is TRBJ1-1, the V gene TRBV7-8; D might be TRBD1 (6 bases). Germline V lookup: CDR1 SGHVS, CDR2 FQNEAQ. V lost 3 bases and J lost 1, with 12 bases in between. This CDR3 comprises 15 residues. CDR3 in DNA: TGTGCCAGCAGCTTGGGGCCGACAGGGAACACTGAAGCTTTCTTT. This sequence encodes CASSLGPTGNTEAFF.